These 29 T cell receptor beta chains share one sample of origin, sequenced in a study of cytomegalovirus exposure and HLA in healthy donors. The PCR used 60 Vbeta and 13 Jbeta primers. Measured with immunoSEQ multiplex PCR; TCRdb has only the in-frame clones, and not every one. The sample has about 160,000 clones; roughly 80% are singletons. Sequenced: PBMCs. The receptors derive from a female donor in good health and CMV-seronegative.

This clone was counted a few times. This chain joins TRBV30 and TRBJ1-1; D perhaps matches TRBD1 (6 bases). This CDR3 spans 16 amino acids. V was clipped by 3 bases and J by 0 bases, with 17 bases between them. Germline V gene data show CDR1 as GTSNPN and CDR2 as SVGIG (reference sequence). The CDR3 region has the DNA TGTGCCTGGAGAAACTCCTTTGGACAGTTGAACACTGAAGCTTTCTTT. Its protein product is CAWRNSFGQLNTEAFF.

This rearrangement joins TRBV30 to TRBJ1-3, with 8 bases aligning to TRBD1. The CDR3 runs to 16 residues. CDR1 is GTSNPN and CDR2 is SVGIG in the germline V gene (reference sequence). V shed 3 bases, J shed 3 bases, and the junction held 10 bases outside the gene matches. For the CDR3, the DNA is TGTGCCTGGAGCCGCCTGACAGGGGTTGATGGAAACACCATATATTTT. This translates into CAWSRLTGVDGNTIYF.

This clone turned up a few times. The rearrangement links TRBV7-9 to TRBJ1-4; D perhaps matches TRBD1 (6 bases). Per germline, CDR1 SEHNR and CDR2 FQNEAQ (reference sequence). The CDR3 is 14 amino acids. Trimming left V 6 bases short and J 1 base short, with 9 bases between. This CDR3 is CASSDRLTNEKLFF. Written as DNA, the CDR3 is TGTGCCAGCAGTGACAGGTTAACTAATGAAAAACTGTTTTTT.

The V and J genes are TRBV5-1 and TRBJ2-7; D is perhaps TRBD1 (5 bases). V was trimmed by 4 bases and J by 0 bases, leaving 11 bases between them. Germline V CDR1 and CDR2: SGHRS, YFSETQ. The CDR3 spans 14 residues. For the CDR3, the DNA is TGCGCCAGCAGCCCCTGGGGCTCCTCCTACGAGCAGTACTTC. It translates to CASSPWGSSYEQYF.

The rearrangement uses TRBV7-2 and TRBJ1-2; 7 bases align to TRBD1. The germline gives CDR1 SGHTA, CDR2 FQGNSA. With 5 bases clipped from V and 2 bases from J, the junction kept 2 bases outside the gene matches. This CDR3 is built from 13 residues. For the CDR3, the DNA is TGTGCCAGCAGCCTAGGGGGCAACTATGGCTACACCTTC. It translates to CASSLGGNYGYTF.

The DNA of the CDR3 is TGTGCCAGCAGCCACCAACTAGCGGGAGAGGACGAGCAGTACTTC. Protein: CASSHQLAGEDEQYF. V gene TRBV4-2 combines with J gene TRBJ2-7; 11 bases line up with TRBD2. This CDR3 spans 15 amino acids. The ends lost 3 bases at V and 5 bases at J; junction bases unmatched: 6. The germline V gene has CDR1 LGHNA and CDR2 YNFKEQ.

The CDR3 reads CASSPDGRREQYF. CDR3 DNA: TGTGCCAGCAGCCCCGACGGCCGGCGGGAGCAGTACTTC. This chain links TRBV11-3 with TRBJ2-7; no clear D gene. V was trimmed by 5 bases and J by 7 bases, leaving 15 bases between them. This CDR3 has 13 residues. The V gene's germline CDR1 is SGHNT and CDR2 YENEEA.

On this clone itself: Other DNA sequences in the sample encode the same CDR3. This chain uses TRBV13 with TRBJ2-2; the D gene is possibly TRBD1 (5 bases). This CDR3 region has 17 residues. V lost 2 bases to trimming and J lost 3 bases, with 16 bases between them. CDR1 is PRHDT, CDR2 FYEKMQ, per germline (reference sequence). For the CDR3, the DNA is TGTGCCAGCAGCTTACAAGCGAGGAAGGGGTACACCGGGGAGCTGTTTTTT. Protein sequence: CASSLQARKGYTGELFF.

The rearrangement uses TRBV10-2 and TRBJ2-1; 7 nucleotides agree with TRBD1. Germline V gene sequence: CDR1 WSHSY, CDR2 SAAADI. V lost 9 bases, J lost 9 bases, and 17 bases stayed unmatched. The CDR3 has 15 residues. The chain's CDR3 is CASGVAGTVAREQFF. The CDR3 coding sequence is TGCGCCAGTGGGGTTGCCGGGACAGTGGCCCGTGAGCAGTTCTTC.

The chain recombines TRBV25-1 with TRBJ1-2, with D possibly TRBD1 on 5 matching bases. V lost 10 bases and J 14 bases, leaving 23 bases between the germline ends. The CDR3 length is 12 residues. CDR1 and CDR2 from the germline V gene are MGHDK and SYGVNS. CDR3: CATRGDSLKWTF. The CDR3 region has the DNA TGTGCCACCCGGGGGGACTCCCTCAAGTGGACCTTC.

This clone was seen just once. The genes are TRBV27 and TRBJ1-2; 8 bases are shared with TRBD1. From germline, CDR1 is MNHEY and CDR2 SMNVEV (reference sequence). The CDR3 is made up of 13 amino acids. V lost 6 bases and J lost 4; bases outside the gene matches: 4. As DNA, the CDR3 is TGTGCCAGCAGATCACAGGGGGGCTATGGCTACACCTTC. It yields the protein CASRSQGGYGYTF.

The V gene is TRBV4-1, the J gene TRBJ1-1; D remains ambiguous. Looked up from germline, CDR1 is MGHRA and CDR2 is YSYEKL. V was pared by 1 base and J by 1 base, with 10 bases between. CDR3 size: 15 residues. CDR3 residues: CASSQGPGPNTEAFF. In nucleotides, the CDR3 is TGCGCCAGCAGCCAAGGCCCTGGCCCGAACACTGAAGCTTTCTTT.

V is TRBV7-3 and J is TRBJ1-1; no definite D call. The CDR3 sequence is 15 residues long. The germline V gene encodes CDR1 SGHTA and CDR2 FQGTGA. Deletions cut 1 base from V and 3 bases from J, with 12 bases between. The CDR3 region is CASSLKGAGYTEAFF. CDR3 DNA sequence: TGTGCCAGCAGCTTAAAAGGAGCCGGTTACACTGAAGCTTTCTTT.

CDR3 in DNA: TGTGCCAGCAGTGACCGGGACAGGGTCACAGATACGCAGTATTTT. Its translation: CASSDRDRVTDTQYF. The rearrangement uses TRBV6-1 and TRBJ2-3, with TRBD1 matching over 9 bases. V trimming: 3 bases; J trimming: 2 bases; junction bases outside the gene matches: 3. The CDR3 covers 15 residues. Germline V gives CDR1 MNHNS, CDR2 SASEGT.

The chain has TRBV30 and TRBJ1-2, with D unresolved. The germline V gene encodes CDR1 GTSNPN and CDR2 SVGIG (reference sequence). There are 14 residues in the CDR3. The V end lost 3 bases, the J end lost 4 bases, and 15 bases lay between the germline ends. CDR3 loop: CAWSPVWAGYGYTF. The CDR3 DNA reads TGTGCCTGGAGCCCGGTGTGGGCAGGCTATGGCTACACCTTC.

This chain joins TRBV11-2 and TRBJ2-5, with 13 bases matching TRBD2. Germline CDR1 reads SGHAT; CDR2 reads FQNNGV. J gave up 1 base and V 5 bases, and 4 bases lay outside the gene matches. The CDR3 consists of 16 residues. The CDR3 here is CASSPGLAGFQETQYF. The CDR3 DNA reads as TGTGCCAGCAGCCCGGGACTAGCGGGGTTCCAAGAGACCCAGTACTTC.

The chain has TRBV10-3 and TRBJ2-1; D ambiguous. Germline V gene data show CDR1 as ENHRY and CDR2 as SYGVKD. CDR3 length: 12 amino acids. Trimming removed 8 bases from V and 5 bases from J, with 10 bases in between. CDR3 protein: CAISHIHNEQFF. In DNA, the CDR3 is TGTGCCATCTCCCACATCCACAATGAGCAGTTCTTC.

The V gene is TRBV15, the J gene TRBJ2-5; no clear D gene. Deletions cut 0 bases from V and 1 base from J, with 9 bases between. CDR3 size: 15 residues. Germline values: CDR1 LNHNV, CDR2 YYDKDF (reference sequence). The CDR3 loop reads CATSRDLTLQETQYF. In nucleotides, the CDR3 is TGTGCCACCAGCAGAGATCTCACTCTCCAAGAGACCCAGTACTTC.

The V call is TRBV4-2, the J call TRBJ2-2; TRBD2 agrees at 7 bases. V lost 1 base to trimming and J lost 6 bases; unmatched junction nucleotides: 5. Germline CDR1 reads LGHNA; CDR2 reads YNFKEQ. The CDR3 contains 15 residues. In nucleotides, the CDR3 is TGTGCCAGCAGCCAAGGGGCGGGAGTCGCCGGGGAGCTGTTTTTT. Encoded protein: CASSQGAGVAGELFF.

CDR3 nucleotide sequence: TGTGCCAGCAGACAGGGACAGAATAATTCACCCCTCCACTTT. It specifies CASRQGQNNSPLHF. The rearrangement links TRBV27 to TRBJ1-6, with 7 bases that match TRBD1. This CDR3 region has 14 residues. V lost 6 bases and J lost 5; bases outside the gene matches: 4. Germline V CDR1 and CDR2: MNHEY, SMNVEV (reference sequence).

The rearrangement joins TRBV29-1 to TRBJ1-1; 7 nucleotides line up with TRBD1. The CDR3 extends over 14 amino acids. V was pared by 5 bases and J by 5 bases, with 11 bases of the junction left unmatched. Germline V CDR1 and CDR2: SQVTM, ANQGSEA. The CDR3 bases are TGCAGCGTTCCTGCCTGGGACAGAGAAACTGAAGCTTTCTTT. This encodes CSVPAWDRETEAFF.

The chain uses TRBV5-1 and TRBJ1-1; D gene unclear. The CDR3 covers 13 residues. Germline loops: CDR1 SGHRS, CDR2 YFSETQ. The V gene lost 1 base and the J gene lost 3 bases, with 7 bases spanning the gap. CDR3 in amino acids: CASSLKSDTEAFF. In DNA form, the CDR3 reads TGCGCCAGCAGCTTGAAATCGGACACTGAAGCTTTCTTT.

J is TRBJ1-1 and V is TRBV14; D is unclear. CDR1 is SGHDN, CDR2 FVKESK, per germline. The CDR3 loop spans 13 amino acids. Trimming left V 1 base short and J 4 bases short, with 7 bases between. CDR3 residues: CASSQGLFTEAFF. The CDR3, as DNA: TGTGCCAGCAGCCAAGGGCTCTTCACTGAAGCTTTCTTT. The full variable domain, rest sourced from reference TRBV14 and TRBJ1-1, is EAGVTQFPSHSVIEKGQTVTLRCDPISGHDNLYWYRRVMGKEIKFLLHFVKESKQDESGMPNNRFLAERTGGTYSTLKVQPAELEDSGVYFCASSQGLFTEAFFGQGTRLTVV.

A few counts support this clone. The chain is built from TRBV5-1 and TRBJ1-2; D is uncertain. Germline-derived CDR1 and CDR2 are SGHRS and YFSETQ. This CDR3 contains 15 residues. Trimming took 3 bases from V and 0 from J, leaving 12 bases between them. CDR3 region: CASSSAGGANYGYTF. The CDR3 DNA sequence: TGCGCCAGCAGCTCCGCCGGAGGCGCTAACTATGGCTACACCTTC.

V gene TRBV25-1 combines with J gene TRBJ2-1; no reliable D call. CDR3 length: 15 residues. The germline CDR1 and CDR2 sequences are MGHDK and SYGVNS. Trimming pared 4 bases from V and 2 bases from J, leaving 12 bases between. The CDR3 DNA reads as TGTGCCAGCAGTGCCTTTGGGCCTACCTACAATGAGCAGTTCTTC. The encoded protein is CASSAFGPTYNEQFF.

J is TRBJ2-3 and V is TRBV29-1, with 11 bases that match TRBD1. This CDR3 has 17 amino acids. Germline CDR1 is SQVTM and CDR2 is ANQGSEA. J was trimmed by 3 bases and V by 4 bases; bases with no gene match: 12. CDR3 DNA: TGCAGCGTTGGGGGGGGACAGGGGGGAATGGGAACAGATACGCAGTATTTT. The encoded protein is CSVGGGQGGMGTDTQYF.

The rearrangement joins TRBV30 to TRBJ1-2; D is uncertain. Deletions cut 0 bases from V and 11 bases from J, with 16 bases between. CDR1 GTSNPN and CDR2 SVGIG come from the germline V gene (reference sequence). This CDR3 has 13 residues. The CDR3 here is CAWSVAGATSYTF. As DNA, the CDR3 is TGTGCCTGGAGTGTAGCGGGCGCGACGTCTTACACCTTC.

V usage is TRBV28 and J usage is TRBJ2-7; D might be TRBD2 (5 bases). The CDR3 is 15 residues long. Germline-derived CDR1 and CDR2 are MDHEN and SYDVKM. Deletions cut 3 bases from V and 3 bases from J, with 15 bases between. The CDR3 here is CASSLPGIHNYEQYF. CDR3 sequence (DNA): TGTGCCAGCAGTTTGCCCGGGATACACAACTACGAGCAGTACTTC.

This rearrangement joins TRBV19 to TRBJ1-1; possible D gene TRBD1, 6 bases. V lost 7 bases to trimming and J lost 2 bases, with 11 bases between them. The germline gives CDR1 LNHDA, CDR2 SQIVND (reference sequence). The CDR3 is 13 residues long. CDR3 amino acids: CASNQGRNTEAFF. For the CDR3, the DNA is TGTGCCAGTAATCAGGGGCGAAACACTGAAGCTTTCTTT.